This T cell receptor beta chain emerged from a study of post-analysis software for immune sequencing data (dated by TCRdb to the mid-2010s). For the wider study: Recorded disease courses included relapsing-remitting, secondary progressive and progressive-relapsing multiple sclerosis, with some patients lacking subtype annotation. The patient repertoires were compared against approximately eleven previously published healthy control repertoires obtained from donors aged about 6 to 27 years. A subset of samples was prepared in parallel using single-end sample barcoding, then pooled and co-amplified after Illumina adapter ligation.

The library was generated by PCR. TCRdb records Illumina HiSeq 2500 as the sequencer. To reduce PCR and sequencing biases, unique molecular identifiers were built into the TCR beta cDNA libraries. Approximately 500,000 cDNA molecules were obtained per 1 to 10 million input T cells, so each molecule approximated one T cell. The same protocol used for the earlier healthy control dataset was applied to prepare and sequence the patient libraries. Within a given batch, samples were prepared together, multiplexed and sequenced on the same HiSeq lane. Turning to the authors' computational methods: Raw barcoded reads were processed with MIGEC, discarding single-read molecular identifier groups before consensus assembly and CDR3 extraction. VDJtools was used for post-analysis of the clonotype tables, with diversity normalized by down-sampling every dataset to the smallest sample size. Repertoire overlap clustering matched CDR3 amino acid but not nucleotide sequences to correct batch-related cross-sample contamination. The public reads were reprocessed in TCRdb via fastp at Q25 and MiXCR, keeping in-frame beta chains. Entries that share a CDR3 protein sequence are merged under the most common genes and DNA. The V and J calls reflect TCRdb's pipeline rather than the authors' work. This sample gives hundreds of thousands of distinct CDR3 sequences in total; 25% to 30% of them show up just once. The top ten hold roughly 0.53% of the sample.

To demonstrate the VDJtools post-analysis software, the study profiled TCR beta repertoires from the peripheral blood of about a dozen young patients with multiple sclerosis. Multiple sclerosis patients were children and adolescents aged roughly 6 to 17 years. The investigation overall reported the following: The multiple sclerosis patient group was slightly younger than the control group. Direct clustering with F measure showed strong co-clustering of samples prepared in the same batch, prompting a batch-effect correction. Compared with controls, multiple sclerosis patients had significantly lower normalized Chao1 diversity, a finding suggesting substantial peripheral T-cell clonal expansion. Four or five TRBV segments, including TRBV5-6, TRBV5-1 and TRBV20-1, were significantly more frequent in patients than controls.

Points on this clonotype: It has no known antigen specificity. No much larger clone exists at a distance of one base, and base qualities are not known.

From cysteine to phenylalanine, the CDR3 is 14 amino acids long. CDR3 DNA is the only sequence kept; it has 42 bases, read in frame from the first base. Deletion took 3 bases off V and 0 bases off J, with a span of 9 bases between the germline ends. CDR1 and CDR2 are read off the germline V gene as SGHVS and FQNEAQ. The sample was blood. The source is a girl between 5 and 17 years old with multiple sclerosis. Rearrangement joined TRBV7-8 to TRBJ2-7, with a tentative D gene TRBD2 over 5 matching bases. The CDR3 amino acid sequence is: CASSFRDYSYEQYF. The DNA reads TGTGCCAGCAGCTTCCGTGACTACTCCTACGAGCAGTACTTC.